Each of the 5 T cell receptor beta chains below was sequenced from the same sample in a study of T-cell reconstitution after alpha-beta-depleted transplantation in children. During its preparation, the TCRbeta library received unique molecular identifiers. TCRdb fed the PCR reads into MiXCR, producing one record per CDR3 protein. The data hold some 200,000 distinct CDR3 sequences, with about 8.7% observed a single time. Source: PBMCs, mostly from graft donor cells, taken 360 days after TCRalphabeta/CD19-depleted stem cell transplant. All receptors derive from a male patient aged 2-15 years who had a stem cell transplant for acute myeloid leukemia, so the T cells may come from the graft donor.

This clonotype was counted between two and nine times. The chain uses TRBV5-1 and TRBJ2-1, with unresolved D. V lost 1 base and J 1 base, leaving 6 bases between the germline ends. The germline CDR1 and CDR2 sequences are SGHRS and YFSETQ. CDR3 length equals 14 residues. This CDR3 is CASSLYESYNEQFF. CDR3 in DNA: TGCGCCAGCAGCTTGTACGAGTCCTACAATGAGCAGTTCTTC.

This clonotype appeared many times. This chain links TRBV27 with TRBJ2-4; D might be TRBD2 (5 bases). Germline V gene data show CDR1 as MNHEY and CDR2 as SMNVEV (reference sequence). CDR3 length: 13 amino acids. V lost 5 bases and J 8 bases, leaving 13 bases between the germline ends. CDR3 sequence: CASSAEMRDIQYF. The CDR3 DNA sequence: TGTGCCAGCAGTGCAGAAATGCGGGACATTCAGTACTTC.

This clonotype was picked up many times. The CDR3 protein is CASSYSRAGTYNEQFF. DNA for the CDR3: TGTGCCAGCAGTTACTCGAGGGCAGGGACTTACAATGAGCAGTTCTTC. The chain combines TRBV6-5 with TRBJ2-1, with D perhaps TRBD2 (6 bases). The CDR3 contains 16 residues. CDR1 is MNHEY and CDR2 is SVGAGI in the germline V gene. V was clipped by 0 bases and J by 4 bases, with 13 bases between them.

This clonotype was recorded many times. The chain links TRBV12-3 or TRBV12-4 to TRBJ2-5; 9 positions agree with TRBD2. J lost 5 bases, V lost 2 bases, and 12 bases had no gene match. This CDR3 has 17 residues. The CDR3 region has the DNA TGTGCCAGCAGTTTATGGGTCGGCGCGGGAGGGCTGGAGACCCAGTACTTC. This encodes CASSLWVGAGGLETQYF.

This clonotype has at least ten counts. The chain links TRBV20-1 to TRBJ1-3; the D gene is possibly TRBD1 (5 bases). The CDR3 sequence is 17 residues long. Trimming removed 1 base at V and 0 bases at J, with 16 bases between. Germline V CDR1 and CDR2: DFQATT, SNEGSKA (reference sequence). Written as DNA, the CDR3 is TGCAGTGCTAGAGTCCTAGGGACCGCCAGCTCTGGAAACACCATATATTTT. Its translation: CSARVLGTASSGNTIYF.